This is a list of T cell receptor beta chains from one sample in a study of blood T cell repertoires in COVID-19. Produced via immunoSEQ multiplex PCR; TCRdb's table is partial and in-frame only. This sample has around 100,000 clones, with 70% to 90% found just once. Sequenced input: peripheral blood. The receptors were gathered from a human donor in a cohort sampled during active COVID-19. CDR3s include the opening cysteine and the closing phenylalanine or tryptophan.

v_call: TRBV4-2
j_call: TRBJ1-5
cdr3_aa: CASSLTVSNQPQHF

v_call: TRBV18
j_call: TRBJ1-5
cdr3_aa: CASSPQGDNQPQHF

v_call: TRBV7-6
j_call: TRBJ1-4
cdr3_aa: CASSAFPGTANEKLFF

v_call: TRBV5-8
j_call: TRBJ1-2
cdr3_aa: CASSSLTGTGDLYTF

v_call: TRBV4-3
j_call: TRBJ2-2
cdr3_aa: CASRQGADTGELFF

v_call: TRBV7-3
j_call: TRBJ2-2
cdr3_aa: CASSMGTPGELFF

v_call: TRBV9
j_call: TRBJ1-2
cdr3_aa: CASSAQQGEVSYGYTF

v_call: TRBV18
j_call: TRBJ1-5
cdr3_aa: CASSPGSNQPQHF

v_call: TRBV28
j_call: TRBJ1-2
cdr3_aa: CASSLGQRGYTF

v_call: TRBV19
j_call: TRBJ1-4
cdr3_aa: CASSHTGIGEKLFF

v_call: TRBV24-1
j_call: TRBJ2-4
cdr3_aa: CATSDGAKNIQYF

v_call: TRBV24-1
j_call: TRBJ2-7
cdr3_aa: CATSLGGTGLSEQYF

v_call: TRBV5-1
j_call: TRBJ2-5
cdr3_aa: CASRWGPGETQYF

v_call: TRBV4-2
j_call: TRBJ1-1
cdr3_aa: CASSQGDRGRSTEAFF

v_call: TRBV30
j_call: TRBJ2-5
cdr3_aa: CAWSKTGRAETQYF

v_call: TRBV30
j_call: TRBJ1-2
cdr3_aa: CAWSGGRDHGYTF

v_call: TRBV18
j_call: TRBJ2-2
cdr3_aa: CASSRQQGATNTGELFF

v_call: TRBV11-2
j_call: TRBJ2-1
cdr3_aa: CASSFTGTGPNEQFF

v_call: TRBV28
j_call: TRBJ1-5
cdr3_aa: CASRGFRDSIINSNQPQHF

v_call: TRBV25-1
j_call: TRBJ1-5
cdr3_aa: CASSEFRPNRGRFQPQHF

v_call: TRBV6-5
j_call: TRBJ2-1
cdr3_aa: CASSYGGGTGDNEQFF

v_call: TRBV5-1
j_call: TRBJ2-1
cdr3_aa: CASSLAQANNEQFF

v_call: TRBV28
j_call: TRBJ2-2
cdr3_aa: CASSLIARRTYTGELFF

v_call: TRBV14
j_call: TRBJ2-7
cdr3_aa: CASSPSYAGVYEQYF

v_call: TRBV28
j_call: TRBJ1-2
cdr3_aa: CASSPGIYGYTF

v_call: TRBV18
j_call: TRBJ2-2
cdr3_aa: CASSPVRGSGELFF

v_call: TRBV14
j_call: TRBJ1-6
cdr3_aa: CASSQTTGFNSPLHF

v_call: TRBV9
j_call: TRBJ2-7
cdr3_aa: CASSVGLGVSYEQYF

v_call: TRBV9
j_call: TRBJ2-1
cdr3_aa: CASSVYGGGDNEQFF

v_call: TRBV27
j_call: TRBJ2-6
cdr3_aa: CASGGRQRLSGANVLTF

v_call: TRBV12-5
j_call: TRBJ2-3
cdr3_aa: CASGLPQQGAIPDTQYF

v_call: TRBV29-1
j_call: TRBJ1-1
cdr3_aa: CSGRDRLNTEAFF

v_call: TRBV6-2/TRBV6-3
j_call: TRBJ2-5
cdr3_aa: CASSKGTSPNQETQYF

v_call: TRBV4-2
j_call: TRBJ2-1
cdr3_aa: CASSQQRFNEQFF

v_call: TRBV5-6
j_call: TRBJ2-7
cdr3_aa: CASSTDSWEQYF

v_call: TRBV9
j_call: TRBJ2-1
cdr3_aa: CASSAASRGTYNEQFF

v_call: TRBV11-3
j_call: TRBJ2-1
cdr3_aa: CASSFSGGNEQFF

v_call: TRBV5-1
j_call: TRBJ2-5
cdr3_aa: CASSLGLAGVGETQYF

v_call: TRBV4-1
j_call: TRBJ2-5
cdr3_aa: CASSQDEGSRLAGVITKETQYF

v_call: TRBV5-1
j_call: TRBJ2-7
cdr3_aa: CASSYDSSYEQYF

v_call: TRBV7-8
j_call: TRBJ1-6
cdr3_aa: CASSLLDWSSYNSPLHF

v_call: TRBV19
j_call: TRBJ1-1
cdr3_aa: CASSLRDGGEAFF

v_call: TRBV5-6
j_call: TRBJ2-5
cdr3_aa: CASSPDSQETQYF

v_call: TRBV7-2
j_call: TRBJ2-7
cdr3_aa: CASSIQTGTGSYEQYF

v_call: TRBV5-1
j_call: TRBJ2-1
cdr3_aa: CASSLKLAGEGSEQFF